This T cell receptor (beta chain) is drawn from a study of blood T cell repertoires in COVID-19. Across the study: Material from acute and convalescent COVID-19 was sourced from the United States, Italy and Spain. T cells, B-cell-depleted T cells, or PBMCs provided the cDNA or gDNA that served as material.

Authors' data handling: Cell counts per sample came from amplifying reference gene primers. Sequenced by immunoSEQ multiplex PCR; TCRdb stores in-frame clones only, minus some. The DNA was the basis for D and trimming; V, J and clone size are from that table. Of 150,000 to 200,000 clones listed, about 76% are singletons. Between the trimmed V and J ends, which lost 5 bases and 5 bases, there was a span of 15 bases. The CDR3 runs to 14 residues. Germline V gene lookup returns CDR1 SEHNR and CDR2 FQNEAQ (reference sequence). What was sequenced was peripheral blood. The V and J genes are TRBV7-9 and TRBJ2-5; D unresolved. This TCR was sampled from a woman aged 40 to 49 with COVID-19, enrolled during active disease. The chain's CDR3 is CASSLNLPEETQYF. The CDR3, as DNA: TGTGCCAGCAGCCTAAATTTACCGGAGGAGACCCAGTACTTC.